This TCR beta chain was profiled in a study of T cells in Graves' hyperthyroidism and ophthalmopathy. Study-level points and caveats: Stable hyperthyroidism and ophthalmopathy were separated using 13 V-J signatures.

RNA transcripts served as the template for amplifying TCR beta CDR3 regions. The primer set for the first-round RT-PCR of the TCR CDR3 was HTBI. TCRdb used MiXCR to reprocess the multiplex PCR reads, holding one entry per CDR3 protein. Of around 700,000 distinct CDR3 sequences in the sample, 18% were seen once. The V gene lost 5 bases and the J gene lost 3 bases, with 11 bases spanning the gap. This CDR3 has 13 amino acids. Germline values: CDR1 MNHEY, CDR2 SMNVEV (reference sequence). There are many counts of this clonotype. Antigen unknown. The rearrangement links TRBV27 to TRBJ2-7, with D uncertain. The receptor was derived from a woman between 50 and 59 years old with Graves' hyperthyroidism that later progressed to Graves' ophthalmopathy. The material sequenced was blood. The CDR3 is CASSLRTDYEQYF. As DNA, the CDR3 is TGTGCCAGCAGTCTACGAACAGACTACGAGCAGTACTTC.